Described below is a single TCR beta chain sequence and its context. Researchers ran the PCR with 60 Vbeta and 13 Jbeta primers. Profiled with immunoSEQ multiplex PCR; TCRdb holds only in-frame clones, not every one. Of around 200,000 clones listed, around four fifths were seen once; the top ten hold roughly 2.5%. The data were taken from a study of cytomegalovirus exposure and HLA in healthy donors. V lost 4 bases and J lost 4, with 16 bases in between. Germline CDR1 is MDHEN and CDR2 is SYDVKM. The CDR3 runs to 15 residues. V is TRBV28 and J is TRBJ2-5; D ambiguous. The sequenced material came from PBMCs. The source of this sequence is a woman in her fifties or sixties in good health and CMV-seropositive. CDR3 sequence (DNA): TGTGCCAGCAGTTCCCCTCTACCCATACGAGAGACCCAGTACTTC. It encodes CASSSPLPIRETQYF.